These 6 T cell receptor beta chains were sequenced from one sample in a study of cytomegalovirus exposure and HLA in healthy donors. The PCR used 60 Vbeta and 13 Jbeta primers. TCRdb keeps only in-frame clones here, not all; method: immunoSEQ multiplex PCR. The sample lists 250,000 to 350,000 clones; under 80% were seen once. The sequenced sample was PBMCs. The source is a female donor in good health and CMV-seronegative.

This rearrangement joins TRBV11-2 to TRBJ2-7, with a possible D match to TRBD2 (5 bases). This CDR3 has 17 residues. CDR1 is SGHAT and CDR2 is FQNNGV in the germline V gene. Trimming shortened V by 0 bases and J by 5 bases, and 20 bases separated the two germline ends. Here the CDR3 reads CASSLDASMTRRDEQYF. CDR3 nucleotide sequence: TGTGCCAGCAGCTTAGATGCTTCAATGACCCGGCGGGACGAGCAGTACTTC.

The gene calls are TRBV12-5 and TRBJ2-7; tentative D call: TRBD1 (5 bases). Germline CDR1 is LGHNT and CDR2 is FRNRAP. The CDR3 covers 14 residues. V was clipped by 0 bases and J by 2 bases, with 8 bases between them. For the CDR3, the DNA is TGTGCTAGTGGTTTGGTAGGCAGGGCCTACGAGCAGTACTTC. Translating gives CASGLVGRAYEQYF.

This chain links TRBV10-3 with TRBJ2-3, with D maybe TRBD2 (5 bases). Between the trimmed V and J ends, which lost 3 bases and 3 bases, there was a span of 7 bases. Germline-derived CDR1 and CDR2 are ENHRY and SYGVKD. This CDR3 comprises 13 residues. The CDR3 loop reads CAISELATDTQYF. CDR3 DNA sequence: TGTGCCATCAGTGAATTAGCGACAGATACGCAGTATTTT.

This clone was seen more than once but under ten times. V usage is TRBV7-2 and J usage is TRBJ2-7, with TRBD2 identical over 13 bases. Germline values: CDR1 SGHTA, CDR2 FQGNSA. The CDR3 loop spans 15 amino acids. With V trimmed by 5 bases and J by 1 base, 2 bases remained unmatched. This chain's CDR3 is CASSRGLAGSYEQYF. The CDR3 DNA reads as TGTGCCAGCAGCCGGGGACTAGCGGGGTCCTACGAGCAGTACTTC.

This clone was seen only a few times. CDR3 DNA: TGTGCCAGCAGTGACAACGCAGGGCGAGGTGAAGCTTTCTTT. Its protein is CASSDNAGRGEAFF. This sequence joins TRBV6-4 and TRBJ1-1; the D gene is possibly TRBD1 (5 bases). The ends were cut back, 2 bases at V and 7 bases at J, with 14 bases in the middle. Germline CDR1 is MRHNA and CDR2 is SNTAGT. CDR3 length: 14 amino acids.

This clone was seen a few times. The CDR3 sequence is CASSLAGVVNTQYF. CDR3 in DNA: TGTGCCAGCAGTTTGGCGGGAGTGGTAAATACGCAGTATTTT. The rearrangement joins TRBV28 to TRBJ2-3; 7 bases fit TRBD2. The V gene end was trimmed by 3 bases and the J gene end by 7 bases; junction bases not matched to a gene: 7. CDR1 and CDR2 from the germline V gene are MDHEN and SYDVKM. This CDR3 region has 14 residues.